This T cell receptor (beta chain) was observed in a study of CD8 T cells in ankylosing spondylitis. At least ten counts were recorded for this clonotype. Its antigen is not identified. Findings and caveats of the study: Characteristic of ankylosing spondylitis blood, it appeared, was a TCR beta motif comprising several highly homologous variants. Researchers report that disease-linked clones proved CD8+ and relatively rare in peripheral blood.

CDR3 length: 15 amino acids. Germline lookup yields CDR1 DFQATT and CDR2 SNEGSKA (reference sequence). V lost 0 bases to trimming and J lost 0 bases, with 11 bases between them. One entry per CDR3 protein, called by TCRdb with MiXCR from the 5' RACE reads. The table has 35,000 to 50,000 distinct CDR3 sequences, approximately 11% seen once. The chain joins TRBV20-1 to TRBJ1-1; a possible D gene is TRBD1 (5 bases). The sequenced material came from blood, either unsorted or a sorted T cell fraction (not recorded which). The sequence was obtained from a male donor with ankylosing spondylitis or in good health (not recorded which). The CDR3 region is CSARDQGSVNTEAFF. In nucleotides, the CDR3 is TGCAGTGCTAGAGATCAGGGTTCGGTGAACACTGAAGCTTTCTTT.